This T cell receptor (beta chain) was captured in a study of cytomegalovirus exposure and HLA in healthy donors. Broader study findings: Segments of the TCR beta V type were, in most cases, productive about 87% or about 30% of the time in an earlier analysis. A classifier reportedly called cytomegalovirus status with high sensitivity and specificity.

PCR used 60 Vbeta primers and 13 Jbeta primers. Sequencing was performed with immunoSEQ multiplex PCR; in TCRdb, only in-frame clones are kept and a portion is missing. The table lists some 200,000 clones, approximately 84% of them singletons. In the case of this clone: Its antigen is not identified. At one of its ends the junction is not consistent with the germline gene, which may arise from a read error.

This CDR3 comprises 14 residues. The V gene's germline CDR1 is SNHLY and CDR2 FYNNEI. Sequenced input: PBMCs. V is TRBV2 and J is TRBJ2-7; the match to TRBD2 covers 8 bases. This clonotype was sampled from a girl under three years old in good health and CMV-seronegative. The CDR3 sequence: CASSGSGSSYEQHF. CDR3 sequence (DNA): TGTGCCAGCAGCGGAAGCGGGAGCTCCTACGAGCAGCACTTC.